The TCR beta chain described here comes from a study of human T cells and chemical hapten exposure. Points from the study as a whole: Against controls, expanded TCRs gave rise to significantly more large CDR3 similarity clusters.

Trimming took off 4 bases at V and 0 bases at J, with 10 bases between the two ends. This CDR3 has 15 amino acids. Looked up from germline, CDR1 is MNHEY and CDR2 is SVGEGT. Concerning this clonotype: Antigen: not known.

Time point described: patch test 3, about 24 weeks after DPC sensitization. The treatment denotes: therapeutic diphenylcyclopropenone sensitization with weekly scalp DPC. From whole blood left unfractionated, total RNA was extracted. One entry per CDR3 protein results from TCRdb running MiXCR on the RACE reads. This sample has 150,000 to 200,000 distinct CDR3 sequences; roughly 26% occur once, and the top ten carry under 2.5%. The source material was whole blood, sampled in connection with sensitization to the hapten diphenylcyclopropenone (DPC). The rearrangement links TRBV6-2 or TRBV6-3 to TRBJ2-1, with TRBD2 as a possible D gene (6 bases). This sequence was found in a woman under 30 with alopecia areata. Some clones in this sample may be carry-over from other donors' samples. The CDR3 sequence is CASSSGGLSYNEQFF. In nucleotides, the CDR3 is TGTGCCAGCAGTTCCGGGGGACTCTCCTACAATGAGCAGTTCTTC.